This TCR beta chain stems from a study of T cell changes during pregnancy in multiple sclerosis (dated by TCRdb to the late 2010s). Notes on the research overall: Changes in the T cell repertoire over the course of pregnancy were examined in this study in women with multiple sclerosis.

CDR1 and CDR2 were assigned from the germline V gene (reference sequence) as LNHDA and SQIVND. The germline ends are 16 bases apart after V is trimmed by 7 bases and J by 3 bases. The CDR3 covers 15 residues, taking in both the cysteine and the phenylalanine. Only CDR3 DNA remains: 45 bases, in frame from the first base. As concerns this clone: What this receptor recognizes is not known. Nothing much larger sits one base from this clone, and base qualities are not available.

Library creation used the immunoSEQ multiplex PCR assay. This immuneACCESS table, as held by TCRdb, lists in-frame sequences with V and J called but not all clones. Of the missing ones, under half trace to an unresolved V gene in checked studies; the others have no known cause. Within this sample are roughly 100,000 clones, with 75% to 95% of them counted one time only. Roughly 3% of the sample comes from the top ten. The source material was peripheral blood, sampled in the second trimester of pregnancy. Recombination joined TRBV19 with TRBJ2-4; possibly the D gene is TRBD1, per 6 matching bases. This TCR came from a female donor with multiple sclerosis, enrolled in a pregnancy study. The nucleotide sequence reads TGTGCCAGTAAAGAACAGGGAATAGGCAAAAACATTCAGTACTTC. It codes for CASKEQGIGKNIQYF.